The clone carrying this T cell receptor (beta chain) was counted a few times. In the original processing: Reference gene primer amplification in the assay estimated nucleated cell counts. Using immunoSEQ multiplex PCR, the repertoire was profiled, and TCRdb retains in-frame clones only, with some absent. V, J and clone size were drawn from that table, and D and trimming were deduced from the DNA. This sample has fewer than 90,000 clones, with about 86% found just once. This entry belongs to a study of blood T cell repertoires in COVID-19. At the level of the study: Collection of acute and convalescent COVID-19 samples took place in the United States, Italy and Spain. Sample material is recorded as cDNA or gDNA derived from T cells, B-cell-depleted T cells, or PBMCs.

V dropped 1 base and J dropped 7 bases, with 15 bases sitting between them. The germline V gene encodes CDR1 SGHKS and CDR2 YYEKEE (reference sequence). The length of the CDR3 is 15 residues. V gene TRBV5-5 combines with J gene TRBJ1-5; D not resolved. This TCR was sampled from a woman aged 80 or older with active or convalescent COVID-19. Sequenced sample: peripheral blood. The DNA of the CDR3 is TGTGCCAGCAGCTTGCGTGGGGTTGCGGGACAGCCCCAGCATTTT. Translated: CASSLRGVAGQPQHF.